The 18 T cell receptor beta chains below come from one sample, sequenced in a study of cytomegalovirus exposure and HLA in healthy donors. The PCR used 60 Vbeta and 13 Jbeta primers. Measured with immunoSEQ multiplex PCR; TCRdb has only the in-frame clones, and not every one. In the table there are more than 110,000 clones, 73% of which are singletons. The sequenced sample was PBMCs. All receptors derive from a human donor in good health.

This chain joins TRBV4-1 and TRBJ2-1; D is unresolved. The CDR3 totals 15 residues. Trimming cost V 0 bases and J 6 bases, with 12 bases left between them. The germline CDR1 and CDR2 sequences are MGHRA and YSYEKL. The CDR3 DNA is TGCGCCAGCAGCCAAGAGGGCCCAGCCGCCAATGAGCAGTTCTTC. It specifies CASSQEGPAANEQFF.

This sequence joins TRBV28 and TRBJ1-2; TRBD1 might be the D (6 bases). Germline lookup yields CDR1 MDHEN and CDR2 SYDVKM. The CDR3 is made up of 13 amino acids. The ends were cut back, 5 bases at V and 8 bases at J, with 15 bases in the middle. The CDR3 sequence: CASSDPDRSGYTF. The CDR3 DNA follows: TGTGCCAGCAGTGATCCCGACAGGTCGGGCTACACCTTC.

This clone was seen only once. This chain connects TRBV5-1 to TRBJ2-2, with D perhaps matching TRBD1 (6 bases). Germline CDR1 SGHRS, CDR2 YFSETQ. V lost 4 bases to trimming and J lost 1 base, with 11 bases between them. This CDR3 has 15 residues. CDR3 sequence: CASSREQGNTGELFF. The CDR3 nucleotides are TGCGCCAGCAGCAGGGAACAGGGGAACACCGGGGAGCTGTTTTTT.

The chain uses TRBV9 and TRBJ2-2; TRBD1 aligns across 8 bases. This CDR3 has 16 residues. V shed 0 bases and J 6 bases; nucleotides not matched to a gene: 7. Looked up from germline, CDR1 is SGDLS and CDR2 is YYNGEE. For the CDR3, the DNA is TGTGCCAGCAGCGTAGATCCCGGGACAGGCCCCGGGGAGCTGTTTTTT. This translates into CASSVDPGTGPGELFF.

This clone came up once. The CDR3: CASSPQGNEKLFF. CDR3 coding DNA: TGTGCCAGCTCACCGCAGGGAAATGAAAAACTGTTTTTT. The chain uses TRBV18 and TRBJ1-4; D may be TRBD1 (5 bases). The CDR3 consists of 13 residues. V gave up 3 bases and J gave up 5 bases, with 7 bases separating them. Germline CDR1 and CDR2: KGHSH and LQKENI.

The chain employs TRBV30 and TRBJ1-1; D uncertain. Germline CDR1 and CDR2: GTSNPN and SVGIG (reference sequence). This CDR3 has 11 amino acids. V was clipped by 2 bases and J by 8 bases, with 9 bases between them. This CDR3 is CAWSTRVEAFF. The CDR3 coding sequence is TGTGCCTGGAGTACGCGTGTGGAAGCTTTCTTT.

The V and J genes are TRBV12-5 and TRBJ2-5; possibly TRBD2 for D (6 bases). The CDR3 has 16 amino acids. The germline V gene encodes CDR1 LGHNT and CDR2 FRNRAP. With 4 bases removed from V and 7 bases from J, the gap between germline ends came to 22 bases. DNA of the CDR3: TGTGCTAGTGGTTCTACGGGAGAGGCTTCTGGGGGGACCCAGTACTTC. It translates to CASGSTGEASGGTQYF.

The CDR3: CASSLSGGGNEQFF. DNA of the CDR3: TGTGCCAGCAGCTTATCGGGGGGGGGCAATGAGCAGTTCTTC. This chain links TRBV7-9 with TRBJ2-1; TRBD2 matches at 8 bases. Germline V CDR1 and CDR2: SEHNR, FQNEAQ (reference sequence). The CDR3 covers 14 residues. The V segment lost 2 bases and the J segment 6 bases; nucleotides outside the gene matches: 3.

This chain joins TRBV29-1 and TRBJ2-3; D uncertain. V was trimmed by 6 bases and J by 0 bases, leaving 13 bases between them. CDR3 size: 14 residues. The germline CDR1 and CDR2 sequences are SQVTM and ANQGSEA. The CDR3 bases are TGCAGCGTCCACGACTCATTTAGCACAGATACGCAGTATTTT. This translates into CSVHDSFSTDTQYF.

The rearrangement uses TRBV7-2 and TRBJ2-5; D not certain. Germline V CDR1 and CDR2: SGHTA, FQGNSA. The CDR3 length is 15 residues. The V end lost 0 bases, the J end lost 5 bases, and 13 bases lay between the germline ends. The CDR3 spells CASSLAAGSWETQYF. CDR3 DNA sequence: TGTGCCAGCAGCTTAGCGGCAGGATCTTGGGAGACCCAGTACTTC.

In its sample, this clone was seen once. This sequence joins TRBV19 and TRBJ2-2, with a possible D match to TRBD1 (5 bases). Germline values: CDR1 LNHDA, CDR2 SQIVND (reference sequence). The V end was cut by 3 bases, the J end by 1 base, with 6 bases between. The CDR3 has 14 residues. The CDR3 DNA reads as TGTGCCAGTAGTATCGACAGGAACACCGGGGAGCTGTTTTTT. Translation gives CASSIDRNTGELFF.

The chain links TRBV6-5 to TRBJ2-1, with a tentative D call TRBD2 (6 bases). V lost 4 bases and J 12 bases, leaving 13 bases between the germline ends. This CDR3 is 12 amino acids long. Germline-derived CDR1 and CDR2 are MNHEY and SVGAGI. The CDR3 bases are TGTGCCAGCAGTTCCCTGGGGGGAGTGCAGTTCTTC. It yields the protein CASSSLGGVQFF.

The rearrangement uses TRBV5-1 and TRBJ2-3; TRBD2 agrees at 8 bases. V shed 0 bases and J 5 bases; nucleotides not matched to a gene: 5. The germline CDR1 and CDR2 sequences are SGHRS and YFSETQ. The CDR3 covers 15 residues. CDR3 residues: CASSLAAGGRDTQYF. The CDR3 DNA is TGCGCCAGCAGCTTGGCGGCGGGAGGACGAGATACGCAGTATTTT.

This clone was picked up one time. The V gene is TRBV30, the J gene TRBJ2-7, with D perhaps matching TRBD2 (6 bases). Deletions cut 8 bases from V and 7 bases from J, with 21 bases between. The germline V gene has CDR1 GTSNPN and CDR2 SVGIG (reference sequence). The CDR3 is made up of 13 amino acids. This chain's CDR3 is CAHSGRERGEQYF. The DNA of the CDR3 is TGTGCCCATTCGGGAAGGGAACGGGGGGAGCAGTACTTC.

V usage is TRBV6-5 and J usage is TRBJ1-2; 7 nucleotides match TRBD1. This CDR3 has 15 amino acids. Germline V CDR1 and CDR2: MNHEY, SVGAGI. Trimming took 6 bases from V and 1 from J; bases not matched to a gene: 8. The CDR3 protein is CASRPTGSFNYGYTF. The CDR3 DNA reads TGTGCCAGCAGGCCGACAGGGAGCTTTAACTATGGCTACACCTTC.

The rearrangement joins TRBV9 to TRBJ1-1; TRBD1 aligns across 8 bases. The length of the CDR3 is 17 residues. Losses at the gene ends were 3 bases for V and 5 bases for J; bases not matched to a gene: 15. The germline V gene encodes CDR1 SGDLS and CDR2 YYNGEE. The CDR3 DNA reads as TGTGCCAGCAGCGGGTCAAGGGCCCGGACAGGGCATACTGAAGCTTTCTTT. Protein: CASSGSRARTGHTEAFF.

This chain links TRBV6-1 with TRBJ1-2; maybe TRBD1 (6 bases). V was cut by 8 bases and J by 5 bases, with 12 bases left in between. This CDR3 is built from 12 residues. Germline loops: CDR1 MNHNS, CDR2 SASEGT. As DNA, the CDR3 is TGTGCCAGCCAACAGGGAGTATATGGCTACACCTTC. It translates to CASQQGVYGYTF.

The CDR3 sequence: CASSERGQVPEQYF. The DNA for the CDR3 is TGTGCCAGCAGTGAACGGGGACAGGTACCCGAGCAGTACTTC. The rearrangement joins TRBV6-1 to TRBJ2-7; TRBD1 aligns across 8 bases. The CDR3 has 14 residues. Trimming removed 2 bases from V and 6 bases from J; junction bases left unmatched: 6. Germline V lookup: CDR1 MNHNS, CDR2 SASEGT.